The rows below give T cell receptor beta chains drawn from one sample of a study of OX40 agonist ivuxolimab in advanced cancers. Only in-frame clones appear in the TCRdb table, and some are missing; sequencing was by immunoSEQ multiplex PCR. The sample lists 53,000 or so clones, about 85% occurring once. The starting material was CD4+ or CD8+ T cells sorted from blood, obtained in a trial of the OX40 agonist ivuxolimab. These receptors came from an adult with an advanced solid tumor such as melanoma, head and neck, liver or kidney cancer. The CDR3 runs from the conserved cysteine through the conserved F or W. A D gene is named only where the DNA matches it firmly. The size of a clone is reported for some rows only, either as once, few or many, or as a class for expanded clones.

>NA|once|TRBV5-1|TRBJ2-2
CASSFGATYTGELFF
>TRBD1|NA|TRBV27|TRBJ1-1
CASSLSGQGITEAFF
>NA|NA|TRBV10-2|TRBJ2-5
CASATTSQETQYF
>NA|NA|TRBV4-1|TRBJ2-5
CASSQDHHVQETQYF
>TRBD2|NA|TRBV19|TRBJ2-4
CASSPGSGIKSLNIQYF
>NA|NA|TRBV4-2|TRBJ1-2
CASSQGSKSYGYTF
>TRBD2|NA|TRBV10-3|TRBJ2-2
CAISELAGTNTGELFF
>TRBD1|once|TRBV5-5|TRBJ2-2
CASSGTGTGGAGELFF
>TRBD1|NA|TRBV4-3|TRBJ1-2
CASSQELGQDYGYTF
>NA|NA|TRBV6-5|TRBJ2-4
CASMDYAKNIQYF
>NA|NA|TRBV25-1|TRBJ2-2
CASSEDRPNTGELFF
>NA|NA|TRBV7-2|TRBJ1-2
CASSSGRNYGYTF
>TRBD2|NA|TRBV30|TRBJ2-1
CAWMGGNSGLGGIGAPNEQFF
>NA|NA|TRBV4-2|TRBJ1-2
CASSQDRPFYGYTF
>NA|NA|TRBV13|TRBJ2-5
CASSLTKEGSGETQYF
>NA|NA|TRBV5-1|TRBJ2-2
CASSPVPGGRGGELFF
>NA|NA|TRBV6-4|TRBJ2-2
CASSERQGSTGELFF
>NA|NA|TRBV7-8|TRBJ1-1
CASSLAPYQRQNTEAFF
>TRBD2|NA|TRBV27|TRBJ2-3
CASGLAGGDTQYF
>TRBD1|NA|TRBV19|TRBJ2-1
CASTHRPGQGDNEQFF